These 24 T cell receptor beta chains originate from one sample sequenced in a study of blood T cell repertoires in COVID-19. The assay was immunoSEQ multiplex PCR, and TCRdb's table has in-frame clones only and misses some. The data hold a few hundred thousand clones, with over 75% observed a single time. Sequencing was carried out using PBMCs or T cells enriched from blood (not recorded which). These TCRs come from a woman aged 60-75 years who had recovered from COVID-19.

V is TRBV27 and J is TRBJ2-1; D is ambiguous. The CDR3 runs 13 residues. Germline values: CDR1 MNHEY, CDR2 SMNVEV (reference sequence). V lost 3 bases and J 10 bases, leaving 13 bases between the germline ends. In nucleotides, the CDR3 is TGTGCCAGCAGTTTTTCGCCCGCGAGGGAGCAGTTCTTC. Translation gives CASSFSPAREQFF.

This chain connects TRBV5-6 to TRBJ2-7; the D gene is possibly TRBD1 (6 bases). The CDR3 loop spans 13 amino acids. V was shortened by 3 bases and J by 3 bases, with 10 bases between the two germline ends. The germline V gene has CDR1 SGHDT and CDR2 YYEEEE. The CDR3 protein is CASSWDKFYEQYF. The CDR3 DNA reads as TGTGCCAGCAGCTGGGACAAATTCTACGAGCAGTACTTC.

V usage is TRBV5-1 and J usage is TRBJ2-1; no definite D call. CDR3 length equals 15 residues. The V end lost 0 bases, the J end lost 7 bases, and 14 bases lay between the germline ends. Germline V CDR1 and CDR2: SGHRS, YFSETQ. CDR3 residues: CASSLDATLNNEQFF. CDR3 coding DNA: TGCGCCAGCAGCTTGGACGCTACGTTGAATAATGAGCAGTTCTTC.

The rearrangement joins TRBV10-2 to TRBJ2-7, with D tentatively TRBD1 (6 bases). CDR1 and CDR2 (germline): WSHSY, SAAADI. V lost 4 bases and J 5 bases, leaving 12 bases between the germline ends. The CDR3 is 13 amino acids. The CDR3 DNA is TGCGCCAGCAGTGGTACAGGGATCCACGAGCAGTACTTC. It translates to CASSGTGIHEQYF.

The chain combines TRBV5-4 with TRBJ1-1; 8 nucleotides match TRBD1. The CDR3 length is 15 residues. The J segment lost 4 bases and the V segment lost 5 bases, leaving 10 bases of the junction unmatched. Germline values: CDR1 SGHNT, CDR2 YYREEE (reference sequence). CDR3 region: CASSRLQGASTEAFF. CDR3 coding DNA: TGTGCCAGCAGTCGACTCCAGGGGGCATCCACTGAAGCTTTCTTT.

This clone was detected once. This chain joins TRBV7-2 and TRBJ1-2; D might be TRBD1 (6 bases). The V gene lost 5 bases and the J gene lost 10 bases, with 17 bases spanning the gap. The CDR3 sequence is 13 residues long. Germline lookup yields CDR1 SGHTA and CDR2 FQGNSA. The CDR3 DNA reads TGTGCCAGCAGCCCCAAACAGGGATGGGTCTACACCTTC. It codes for CASSPKQGWVYTF.

This chain uses TRBV4-1 with TRBJ1-2; D unresolved. The germline V gene encodes CDR1 MGHRA and CDR2 YSYEKL. V lost 0 bases and J lost 5, with 16 bases in between. The CDR3 contains 16 residues. The CDR3 DNA reads as TGCGCCAGCAGCCAAGAGAGAGAGTCCGCTGTTTATGGCTACACCTTC. This codes for CASSQERESAVYGYTF.

The rearrangement joins TRBV11-2 to TRBJ1-3, with D maybe TRBD1 (5 bases). This CDR3 has 16 amino acids. The V and J ends lost 5 bases and 2 bases respectively, with 16 bases between them. Per the germline V gene, CDR1 is SGHAT and CDR2 is FQNNGV. CDR3 amino acids: CASSRQGEVTGNTIYF. The DNA of the CDR3 is TGTGCCAGCAGCCGTCAAGGGGAGGTTACTGGAAACACCATATATTTT.

This chain connects TRBV5-1 to TRBJ2-1, with 11 bases identical to TRBD1. Trimming cost V 5 bases and J 7 bases; bases outside gene matches: 5. The length of the CDR3 is 14 residues. In germline, CDR1 is SGHRS, CDR2 YFSETQ. This chain's CDR3 is CASSWDRGLNEQFF. The CDR3 DNA is TGCGCCAGCAGTTGGGACAGGGGGTTGAATGAGCAGTTCTTC.

Here the CDR3 DNA reads TGTGCCAGCAGTGATCGGTCCCCTAACTATGGCTACACCTTC. Amino acids: CASSDRSPNYGYTF. The rearrangement uses TRBV2 and TRBJ1-2; D call uncertain. CDR1 and CDR2 from the germline V gene are SNHLY and FYNNEI. V lost 3 bases, J lost 0 bases, and 8 bases lay in between. CDR3 size: 14 residues.

With respect to this clone: The identical CDR3 is also encoded by other nucleotide sequences in the sample. This sequence joins TRBV7-9 and TRBJ1-1; a weak D match, TRBD1 (6 bases). The germline V gene has CDR1 SEHNR and CDR2 FQNEAQ (reference sequence). The CDR3 loop spans 13 amino acids. Trimming stripped 1 base from V and 4 bases from J, with 7 bases between. The CDR3 loop is CASSLGGGTEAFF. The CDR3 nucleotides read TGTGCCAGCAGCTTAGGAGGGGGCACTGAAGCTTTCTTT.

The J gene is TRBJ2-1, the V gene TRBV5-1, with 9 bases lining up with TRBD1. Germline loops: CDR1 SGHRS, CDR2 YFSETQ. With 3 bases clipped from V and 9 bases from J, the junction kept 7 bases outside the gene matches. The CDR3 totals 14 residues. The CDR3 nucleotides read TGCGCCAGCAGCTCCGGGACAGGGTTGGGTGAGCAGTTCTTC. It yields the protein CASSSGTGLGEQFF.

This chain joins TRBV12-3 or TRBV12-4 and TRBJ2-1; D call uncertain. V was shortened by 4 bases and J by 1 base, with 5 bases between the two germline ends. The CDR3 loop spans 13 amino acids. The CDR3 region is CASSSSSYNEQFF. CDR3 sequence (DNA): TGTGCCAGCAGTTCCTCGTCCTACAATGAGCAGTTCTTC.

The rearrangement uses TRBV18 and TRBJ1-4; TRBD1 aligns across 12 bases. CDR1 and CDR2 from the germline V gene are KGHSH and LQKENI. Trimming removed 5 bases from V and 7 bases from J; junction bases left unmatched: 14. The CDR3 length is 18 residues. The CDR3 protein is CASSSYLGQGAPGEKLFF. The CDR3 DNA follows: TGTGCCAGCTCATCATATTTGGGACAGGGGGCGCCGGGTGAAAAACTGTTTTTT.

The chain joins TRBV3-1 (or the pseudogene TRBV3-2) to TRBJ1-3; D uncertain. The length of the CDR3 is 15 residues. From germline, CDR1 is LGHDT and CDR2 YNNKEL (reference sequence). Trimming removed 4 bases at V and 0 bases at J, with 10 bases between. CDR3 coding DNA: TGTGCCAGCAGCCCGATGGGCCGCTCTGGAAACACCATATATTTT. Residues: CASSPMGRSGNTIYF.

CDR3: CASSPGQGNTGELFF. The DNA for the CDR3 is TGTGCCAGTAGCCCGGGACAGGGTAACACCGGGGAGCTGTTTTTT. The rearrangement joins TRBV19 to TRBJ2-2; 9 bases align to TRBD1. This CDR3 has 15 amino acids. V trimming: 6 bases; J trimming: 2 bases; junction bases outside the gene matches: 4. The germline gives CDR1 LNHDA, CDR2 SQIVND (reference sequence).

This chain links TRBV7-9 with TRBJ1-5; 8 nucleotides align to TRBD1. V was clipped by 1 base and J by 10 bases; unmatched bases: 6. The CDR3 totals 14 residues. Germline-derived CDR1 and CDR2 are SEHNR and FQNEAQ (reference sequence). The CDR3 sequence: CASSLDRGAFPQHF. CDR3 sequence (DNA): TGTGCCAGCAGCTTAGACAGGGGGGCGTTCCCCCAGCATTTT.

The chain uses TRBV5-1 and TRBJ1-2, with 7 nucleotides matching TRBD1. This CDR3 has 14 amino acids. V trimming: 4 bases; J trimming: 0 bases; junction bases outside the gene matches: 3. Germline CDR1 is SGHRS and CDR2 is YFSETQ. CDR3 DNA: TGCGCCAGCAGCCGGGACAGCTCTAACTATGGCTACACCTTC. Translating it yields CASSRDSSNYGYTF. Full variable domain (rest looked up from reference TRBV5-1 and TRBJ1-2): KAGVTQTPRYLIKTRGQQVTLSCSPISGHRSVSWYQQTPGQGLQFLFEYFSETQRNKGNFPGRFSGRQFSNSRSEMNVSTLELGDSALYLCASSRDSSNYGYTFGSGTRLTVV.

The rearrangement joins TRBV11-2 to TRBJ2-2; D remains ambiguous. Between the trimmed V and J ends, which lost 0 bases and 6 bases, there was a span of 17 bases. The germline CDR1 and CDR2 sequences are SGHAT and FQNNGV. This CDR3 has 17 residues. CDR3 sequence reads: CASSLDLAGSRSGELFF. The CDR3 DNA sequence: TGTGCCAGCAGCTTAGATTTGGCAGGCTCCCGTTCCGGGGAGCTGTTTTTT.

The chain links TRBV7-8 to TRBJ2-2; 8 bases are a match to TRBD1. Per germline, CDR1 SGHVS and CDR2 FQNEAQ. CDR3 size: 16 residues. Trimming at V came to 2 bases and at J to 3 bases, leaving 5 bases not matched to a gene. DNA for the CDR3: TGTGCCAGCAGCTTAAATACAGGGGGATACACCGGGGAGCTGTTTTTT. This encodes CASSLNTGGYTGELFF.

The J gene is TRBJ1-1, the V gene TRBV6-1; TRBD1 might be the D (6 bases). Trimming left V 2 bases short and J 1 base short, with 11 bases between. Germline V gene sequence: CDR1 MNHNS, CDR2 SASEGT. There are 15 residues in the CDR3. DNA of the CDR3: TGTGCCAGCAGTGAAATAGGACAGTCGAACACTGAAGCTTTCTTT. It codes for CASSEIGQSNTEAFF.

The rearrangement uses TRBV27 and TRBJ1-4; tentative D call: TRBD1 (6 bases). V gave up 0 bases and J gave up 8 bases, with 13 bases separating them. Per the germline V gene, CDR1 is MNHEY and CDR2 is SMNVEV (reference sequence). This CDR3 comprises 15 residues. The CDR3 protein is CASSLSGRGREKLFF. In DNA form, the CDR3 reads TGTGCCAGCAGTTTATCGGGCAGGGGCAGGGAAAAACTGTTTTTT. The entire variable domain, with the rest obtained from reference TRBV27 and TRBJ1-4, is as follows: EAQVTQNPRYLITVTGKKLTVTCSQNMNHEYMSWYRQDPGLGLRQIYYSMNVEVTDKGDVPEGYKVSRKEKRNFPLILESPSPNQTSLYFCASSLSGRGREKLFFGSGTQLSVL.

This clone was seen a few times. V is TRBV7-9 and J is TRBJ2-1, with 10 positions matching TRBD1. V shed 4 bases, J shed 3 bases, and the junction held 3 bases outside the gene matches. CDR1 and CDR2 (germline): SEHNR, FQNEAQ (reference sequence). There are 15 residues in the CDR3. CDR3 loop: CASSYRDRGYNEQFF. In nucleotides, the CDR3 is TGTGCCAGCAGCTACCGGGACAGGGGCTACAATGAGCAGTTCTTC.

The CDR3 DNA is TGTGCCAGCAGCTTCCGGGACAGCGAAGAGACCCAGTACTTC. It codes for CASSFRDSEETQYF. V usage is TRBV7-8 and J usage is TRBJ2-5, with 7 bases that match TRBD1. Germline assignment: CDR1 SGHVS and CDR2 FQNEAQ. The V and J ends lost 3 bases and 3 bases, in that order; junction bases with no gene match: 4. CDR3 length: 14 residues.